The clone carrying this TCR beta chain has ten or more counts. This record comes from a study of T cells after yellow fever vaccination. The study made its TCR cDNA through 5'RACE template switching. That step introduced a universal primer site along with UMIs. TCRdb processed the 5' RACE reads anew with MiXCR; each CDR3 protein has one entry. This sample has more than 110,000 distinct CDR3 sequences; 6.6% occur once, and the top ten carry about 0.6%. Trimming took 4 bases from V and 6 from J; bases not matched to a gene: 12. Germline V CDR1 and CDR2: LGHDT, YNNKEL (reference sequence). The CDR3 length is 16 residues.

This clonotype was sampled from a man aged 30 to 45 who received the YFV17D yellow fever vaccine. The source was CD4+ T cells sorted from PBMCs, collected 10 days after the yellow fever booster vaccination. The chain employs TRBV3-1 and TRBJ2-3; 8 bases agree with TRBD1. DNA of the CDR3: TGTGCCAGCAGCCTAACTCTCGACAGGGGTGGCGATACGCAGTATTTT. Amino acids: CASSLTLDRGGDTQYF.